One and the same sample provided the 27 T cell receptor beta chains below, sequenced in a study of cytomegalovirus exposure and HLA in healthy donors. The PCR was carried out with 60 Vbeta primers and 13 Jbeta primers. Sequencing used immunoSEQ multiplex PCR; TCRdb keeps in-frame clones, though not all of them. The sample has about 140,000 clones, 75% to 80% seen once. Sequencing input: PBMCs. These receptors originate from a woman aged 45-65 years in good health and CMV-seronegative.

The chain carries TRBV18 and TRBJ2-7, with a tentative D call TRBD1 (6 bases). This CDR3 has 16 residues. CDR1 is KGHSH and CDR2 is LQKENI in the germline V gene. Trimming took off 6 bases at V and 6 bases at J, with 24 bases between the two ends. The CDR3, as DNA: TGTGCCAGCTCCCCAAGTGGACAGACGCAAGGGGGCGAGCAGTACTTC. Amino acids: CASSPSGQTQGGEQYF.

This clone was seen only once. This rearrangement joins TRBV28 to TRBJ1-1; the D is unclear. V was shortened by 3 bases and J by 0 bases, with 14 bases between the two germline ends. The CDR3 has 16 amino acids. CDR1 is MDHEN, CDR2 SYDVKM, per germline. CDR3 sequence reads: CASSLVGGSMNTEAFF. DNA of the CDR3: TGTGCCAGCAGTTTGGTCGGAGGATCGATGAACACTGAAGCTTTCTTT.

The genes are TRBV28 and TRBJ2-7; D is perhaps TRBD1 (5 bases). CDR1 is MDHEN and CDR2 is SYDVKM in the germline V gene. Trimming left V 3 bases short and J 0 bases short, with 12 bases between. The CDR3 is made up of 15 amino acids. CDR3 sequence reads: CASSFVQVSSYEQYF. The CDR3 DNA reads as TGTGCCAGCAGTTTTGTACAGGTTAGCTCCTACGAGCAGTACTTC.

The chain carries TRBV10-1 and TRBJ2-2, with 7 bases aligning to TRBD1. There are 14 residues in the CDR3. CDR1 WNHNN and CDR2 SYGVQD come from the germline V gene (reference sequence). V shed 11 bases and J 3 bases; nucleotides not matched to a gene: 9. CDR3 sequence reads: CASSVGTDTGELFF. DNA of the CDR3: TGCGCCTCGTCCGTCGGGACAGACACCGGGGAGCTGTTTTTT.

This rearrangement joins TRBV9 to TRBJ2-2; possible D gene TRBD1, 6 bases. Germline-derived CDR1 and CDR2 are SGDLS and YYNGEE. This CDR3 has 14 residues. V was cut by 2 bases and J by 2 bases, with 7 bases left in between. CDR3 loop: CASSVGTNTGELFF. The CDR3, as DNA: TGTGCCAGCAGCGTCGGGACAAACACCGGGGAGCTGTTTTTT. The whole variable domain, filled in from reference TRBV9 and TRBJ2-2, reads DSGVTQTPKHLITATGQRVTLRCSPRSGDLSVYWYQQSLDQGLQFLIQYYNGEERAKGNILERFSAQQFPDLHSELNLSSLELGDSALYFCASSVGTNTGELFFGEGSRLTVL.

In this sample, this clone turned up once. The gene calls are TRBV5-1 and TRBJ1-4; no clear D. The CDR3 loop spans 14 amino acids. CDR1 is SGHRS and CDR2 is YFSETQ in the germline V gene. With 1 base removed from V and 4 bases from J, the gap between germline ends came to 8 bases. The CDR3 sequence is CASSLQGSNEKLFF. CDR3 DNA: TGCGCCAGCAGCTTGCAAGGGAGTAATGAAAAACTGTTTTTT.

This clone was recorded a few times. V usage is TRBV5-6 and J usage is TRBJ1-4; 7 bases match TRBD1. V gave up 9 bases and J gave up 4 bases; unmatched junction bases: 6. The CDR3 sequence is 13 residues long. Germline CDR1 reads SGHDT; CDR2 reads YYEEEE. The CDR3 region is CATNQGDNEKLFF. CDR3 in DNA: TGTGCCACAAACCAGGGGGATAATGAAAAACTGTTTTTT.

The chain has TRBV29-1 and TRBJ2-7; D gene unclear. Germline-derived CDR1 and CDR2 are SQVTM and ANQGSEA. With 3 bases removed from V and 2 bases from J, the gap between germline ends came to 5 bases. The CDR3 length is 11 residues. The CDR3 sequence is CSVEAAYEQYF. The CDR3 coding sequence is TGCAGCGTTGAGGCGGCCTACGAGCAGTACTTC.

V gene TRBV9 combines with J gene TRBJ1-1; D remains ambiguous. The CDR3 is 14 amino acids. V lost 3 bases, J lost 4 bases, and 13 bases lay in between. CDR1 is SGDLS, CDR2 YYNGEE, per germline. CDR3 region: CASSALGRGTEAFF. In nucleotides, the CDR3 is TGTGCCAGCAGCGCCCTTGGACGGGGCACTGAAGCTTTCTTT.

This chain joins TRBV9 and TRBJ2-3; unclear D gene. The CDR3 runs to 13 residues. Per the germline V gene, CDR1 is SGDLS and CDR2 is YYNGEE. V was pared by 3 bases and J by 6 bases, with 11 bases between. The CDR3 protein is CASSALVYDTQYF. As DNA, the CDR3 is TGTGCCAGCAGCGCCCTAGTTTACGATACGCAGTATTTT.

DNA of the CDR3: TGTGCCAGCAGCTTGACAGTGAGCTCCTATAATTCACCCCTCCACTTT. Protein: CASSLTVSSYNSPLHF. The chain combines TRBV5-8 with TRBJ1-6; D is unclear. The CDR3 length is 16 residues. CDR1 SGHTS and CDR2 YDEGEE come from the germline V gene. Trimming cost V 1 base and J 0 bases, with 8 bases left between them.

The chain uses TRBV5-1 and TRBJ2-1; 9 bases are shared with TRBD1. Germline V gene data show CDR1 as SGHRS and CDR2 as YFSETQ. The CDR3 has 15 amino acids. The J segment lost 10 bases and the V segment lost 1 base, leaving 9 bases of the junction unmatched. The CDR3 DNA reads as TGCGCCAGCAGCTTGTTTACGGGACAGGGATGCGAGCAGTTCTTC. Protein product: CASSLFTGQGCEQFF.

The chain uses TRBV7-2 and TRBJ2-3; possibly TRBD2 for D (6 bases). CDR3 size: 17 residues. Per the germline V gene, CDR1 is SGHTA and CDR2 is FQGNSA. The germline V and J ends were trimmed by 2 bases and 1 base, with 16 bases remaining between them. CDR3 protein: CASSLNPSGRGTDTQYF. The CDR3 DNA is TGTGCCAGCAGCTTAAACCCGAGCGGGCGGGGCACAGATACGCAGTATTTT.

The chain links TRBV11-2 to TRBJ2-7; 7 bases are a match to TRBD1. The CDR3 is 14 residues long. V shed 5 bases, J shed 2 bases, and the junction held 6 bases outside the gene matches. The germline CDR1 and CDR2 sequences are SGHAT and FQNNGV. CDR3 residues: CASSRDRRPYEQYF. The CDR3 DNA reads as TGTGCCAGCAGCCGGGACAGAAGACCCTACGAGCAGTACTTC.

This chain links TRBV7-8 with TRBJ2-3; 8 nucleotides match TRBD2. Germline CDR1 is SGHVS and CDR2 is FQNEAQ. V lost 3 bases and J lost 5; bases outside the gene matches: 7. The CDR3 runs to 15 residues. CDR3 nucleotide sequence: TGTGCCAGCAGCTTGGTAGCGGGGATTGGAGATACGCAGTATTTT. Its translation: CASSLVAGIGDTQYF.

Here the CDR3 reads CASSPSGGPQETQYF. CDR3 nucleotides: TGTGCCAGCAGCCCTAGCGGGGGGCCCCAAGAGACCCAGTACTTC. The J gene is TRBJ2-5, the V gene TRBV28, with 11 nucleotides matching TRBD2. This CDR3 has 15 amino acids. V was pared by 6 bases and J by 1 base, with 4 bases of the junction left unmatched. Germline CDR1 is MDHEN and CDR2 is SYDVKM.

Only a few counts were recorded for this clone. The V and J genes are TRBV4-3 and TRBJ2-3; D is perhaps TRBD2 (5 bases). The CDR3 runs to 14 residues. Germline assignment: CDR1 LGHNA and CDR2 YSLEER. Trimming stripped 5 bases from V and 5 bases from J, with 14 bases between. The CDR3 DNA sequence: TGCGCCAGCAGCTTGGGTCCTCGGGGAGATACGCAGTATTTT. It specifies CASSLGPRGDTQYF.

The rearrangement joins TRBV30 to TRBJ2-3; possible D gene TRBD2, 5 bases. Trimming cost V 3 bases and J 2 bases, with 12 bases left between them. Germline values: CDR1 GTSNPN, CDR2 SVGIG (reference sequence). The CDR3 spans 14 residues. CDR3 bases: TGTGCCTGGAGCCCCGGGGTTATCACAGATACGCAGTATTTT. It specifies CAWSPGVITDTQYF.

The chain uses TRBV6-5 and TRBJ2-7; a weak D match, TRBD1 (6 bases). CDR3 length: 15 residues. CDR1 and CDR2 (germline): MNHEY, SVGAGI. V gave up 6 bases and J gave up 4 bases, with 19 bases separating them. CDR3 coding DNA: TGTGCCAGCAGCCGACCCTGGGGGCAGGGGTACGAGCAGTACTTC. It encodes CASSRPWGQGYEQYF.

This clone has only a few counts. The chain combines TRBV14 with TRBJ1-4; a weak D match, TRBD1 (6 bases). The CDR3 runs 12 residues. Germline V gene sequence: CDR1 SGHDN, CDR2 FVKESK. Trimming shortened V by 6 bases and J by 5 bases, and 7 bases separated the two germline ends. CDR3 DNA sequence: TGTGCCAGCAGGAGGGGGAATGAAAAACTGTTTTTT. Protein sequence: CASRRGNEKLFF.

The chain joins TRBV29-1 to TRBJ2-2; TRBD2 might be the D (5 bases). Trimming took off 7 bases at V and 9 bases at J, with 15 bases between the two ends. Per the germline V gene, CDR1 is SQVTM and CDR2 is ANQGSEA. The CDR3 is 12 residues long. CDR3 residues: CSAKTEARELFF. The CDR3 DNA is TGCAGCGCCAAGACGGAGGCCCGGGAGCTGTTTTTT.

This clone was seen only a few times. This chain joins TRBV4-1 and TRBJ1-2, with TRBD1 as a possible D gene (6 bases). The V end lost 1 base, the J end lost 0 bases, and 15 bases lay between the germline ends. The germline gives CDR1 MGHRA, CDR2 YSYEKL. This CDR3 comprises 17 residues. The CDR3 bases are TGCGCCAGCAGCCAAGCAGGAAGGACAGCAGCTAACTATGGCTACACCTTC. This translates into CASSQAGRTAANYGYTF.

This clone was observed a few times. The chain carries TRBV9 and TRBJ1-1; 9 bases agree with TRBD1. The CDR3 length is 14 residues. V shed 0 bases and J 11 bases; nucleotides not matched to a gene: 8. The germline V gene encodes CDR1 SGDLS and CDR2 YYNGEE. The CDR3, as DNA: TGTGCCAGCAGCGTAGGGACAGGGGAAGGTCGGGCTTTCTTT. This translates into CASSVGTGEGRAFF.

The J gene is TRBJ2-5, the V gene TRBV5-1, with 9 bases lining up with TRBD1. V lost 9 bases, J lost 3 bases, and 15 bases stayed unmatched. The CDR3 length is 16 residues. CDR1 SGHRS and CDR2 YFSETQ come from the germline V gene. CDR3 protein: CATSRTRTGEEETQYF. CDR3 in DNA: TGCGCCACCTCCAGGACGCGGACAGGGGAAGAAGAGACCCAGTACTTC.

V is TRBV2 and J is TRBJ2-3; perhaps TRBD2 as D (5 bases). This CDR3 region has 14 residues. The ends were cut back, 9 bases at V and 4 bases at J, with 17 bases in the middle. Germline CDR1 is SNHLY and CDR2 is FYNNEI. The CDR3 protein is CASQAVRSADTQYF. Here the CDR3 DNA reads TGTGCCAGTCAAGCGGTTAGGTCCGCAGATACGCAGTATTTT. The full variable domain, completed using reference TRBV2 and TRBJ2-3, is EPEVTQTPSHQVTQMGQEVILRCVPISNHLYFYWYRQILGQKVEFLVSFYNNEISEKSEIFDDQFSVERPDGSNFTLKIRSTKLEDSAMYFCASQAVRSADTQYFGPGTRLTVL.

CDR3 nucleotide sequence: TGTGCCAGCAGTCCGACTAGCGGTTGGGGTTCGACGCAGTATTTT. Amino acid sequence: CASSPTSGWGSTQYF. V and J are TRBV7-3 and TRBJ2-3; 9 bases are a match to TRBD2. The CDR3 length is 15 residues. Trimming at V came to 6 bases and at J to 9 bases, leaving 13 bases not matched to a gene. Germline V CDR1 and CDR2: SGHTA, FQGTGA.

This chain uses TRBV11-2 with TRBJ1-1; D gene ambiguous. The ends were cut back, 8 bases at V and 4 bases at J, with 14 bases in the middle. Per the germline V gene, CDR1 is SGHAT and CDR2 is FQNNGV. This CDR3 region has 13 residues. CDR3 residues: CASGRDRGTEAFF. The CDR3 DNA reads TGTGCCAGCGGGAGGGATCGGGGCACTGAAGCTTTCTTT.